What follows are 27 T cell receptor beta chains derived from one specimen sequenced in a study of breast tumors, draining lymph nodes, adjacent tissues (TCRdb year 2016). The lymph node samples were taken from the axillary draining lymph nodes of breast cancer patients. Library preparation employed multiplex PCR. The data were produced on an Illumina HiSeq 2000. Using fastp trimming at Q25 and MiXCR clonotype assembly, TCRdb reanalyzed the public sequencing data and kept in-frame beta chains. Here each entry gathers all rows of one CDR3 protein and keeps the most common genes and DNA. Counted in this sample were 140,000 to 150,000 distinct CDR3 sequences; around a third of them appeared once. Jointly, the top ten make up less than 2.5% of the sample. The sample comprised axillary lymph node tissue. These TCRs come from a female donor with breast cancer. Some clones in this sample may be carry-over from other donors' samples.

This clonotype was seen at least ten times. The V gene is TRBV6-2 or TRBV6-3, the J gene TRBJ2-7, with 8 bases fitting TRBD1. The CDR3 loop spans 15 amino acids. The V gene's germline CDR1 is MNHEY and CDR2 SVGEGT. After removal of 8 bases from V and 0 bases from J, the junction contained 9 bases not matched to a gene. The CDR3 sequence: CASGVGQGHSYEQYV. CDR3 bases: TGTGCCAGCGGGGTAGGACAGGGACACTCCTACGAGCAGTACGTC.

This clonotype was seen once. A single base separates this from a much larger clone, so it may be a read error. The gene calls are TRBV3-1 and TRBJ2-3; D gene unclear. The length of the CDR3 is 15 residues. Per the germline V gene, CDR1 is LGHDT and CDR2 is YNNKEL (reference sequence). V was cut by 4 bases and J by 8 bases, with 19 bases left in between. The CDR3 bases are TGTGCCAGCAGCCGAGAAATTGACTCCAGAGGTACGCAGTATTTT. This gives the protein CASSREIDSRGTQYF.

J is TRBJ1-2 and V is TRBV6-5, with TRBD1 as a possible D gene (5 bases). V was cut by 5 bases and J by 5 bases, with 15 bases left in between. The length of the CDR3 is 14 residues. Germline values: CDR1 MNHEY, CDR2 SVGAGI. This CDR3 is CASSHVGKGYGYTF. The CDR3 DNA reads TGTGCCAGCAGTCACGTCGGCAAGGGGTATGGCTACACCTTC.

Of note for this clonotype: At one end the junction does not follow the germline gene, possibly because of a read error. The genes are TRBV5-6 and TRBJ1-4, with D perhaps TRBD1 (6 bases). The germline CDR1 and CDR2 sequences are SGHDT and YYEEEE. This CDR3 spans 15 amino acids. For the CDR3, the DNA is TGTGCCAGCAGCTTGCAGGGGAGAACTAATGAAGAACTGTTTTTT. It is translated as CASSLQGRTNEELFF.

The V and J genes are TRBV7-9 and TRBJ2-2; 10 nucleotides align to TRBD2. In germline, CDR1 is SEHNR, CDR2 FQNEAQ (reference sequence). CDR3 length equals 16 residues. Germline trimming cut 5 bases from V and 4 bases from J; bases unmatched to any gene: 7. CDR3 in amino acids: CASSILAGRSTGELFF. The CDR3 DNA reads TGTGCCAGCAGCATACTAGCGGGGCGTAGCACCGGGGAGCTGTTTTTT.

As for this clonotype: A much more abundant neighbour one base away suggests this may be a read error. V gene TRBV6-1 combines with J gene TRBJ2-1, with unresolved D. Per germline, CDR1 MNHNS and CDR2 SASEGT. V was trimmed by 5 bases and J by 8 bases, leaving 13 bases between them. The CDR3 extends over 13 amino acids. In DNA, the CDR3 is TGTGCCAGCAGTCCGGCCACGATCTATGAGCAGTTCTTC. Translated: CASSPATIYEQFF.

This clonotype has ten or more counts. This chain joins TRBV20-1 and TRBJ1-5; TRBD1 aligns across 8 bases. The trim removed 5 bases at V and 2 bases at J, leaving 5 bases unmatched. This CDR3 comprises 14 residues. Germline V gives CDR1 DFQATT, CDR2 SNEGSKA (reference sequence). The CDR3 sequence: CSAYRGRGNQPQHF. The CDR3, as DNA: TGCAGTGCTTACAGGGGGAGGGGCAATCAGCCCCAGCATTTT.

This clonotype was seen ten or more times. The J gene is TRBJ2-2, the V gene TRBV12-3 or TRBV12-4; maybe TRBD1 (7 bases). The V and J ends lost 6 bases and 7 bases respectively, with 21 bases between them. The CDR3 length is 16 residues. The CDR3 sequence is CASSPLRGAEGGELFF. The CDR3 bases are TGTGCCAGCAGCCCTCTCAGGGGGGCAGAGGGCGGGGAGCTGTTTTTT.

This clonotype was detected many times. The chain combines TRBV18 with TRBJ1-4; D is uncertain. This CDR3 spans 15 amino acids. V was cut by 6 bases and J by 6 bases, with 17 bases left in between. Germline V gives CDR1 KGHSH, CDR2 LQKENI. In nucleotides, the CDR3 is TGTGCCAGCTCCTATGATGCGGGGAGTTATGAAAAACTGTTTTTT. Its protein is CASSYDAGSYEKLFF.

This chain joins TRBV20-1 and TRBJ2-7, with 8 bases lining up with TRBD2. The CDR3 has 13 residues. Germline V CDR1 and CDR2: DFQATT, SNEGSKA (reference sequence). The V and J ends lost 2 bases and 2 bases, in that order; junction bases with no gene match: 2. DNA for the CDR3: TGCAGTGCTAGACTAGCGGGCCCCTACGAGCAGTACTTC. It encodes CSARLAGPYEQYF.

The sample holds many counts of this clonotype. The chain carries TRBV7-9 and TRBJ2-7; D gene ambiguous. Trimming pared 2 bases from V and 4 bases from J, leaving 9 bases between. The CDR3 spans 13 residues. CDR1 SEHNR and CDR2 FQNEAQ come from the germline V gene (reference sequence). CDR3 residues: CASSLTTSYEQYF. In DNA, the CDR3 is TGTGCCAGCAGCTTAACCACGAGTTACGAGCAGTACTTC. Looking up the rest from reference TRBV7-9 and TRBJ2-7 gives the full variable domain: DTGVSQNPRHKITKRGQNVTFRCDPISEHNRLYWYRQTLGQGPEFLTYFQNEAQLEKSRLLSDRFSAERPKGSFSTLEIQRTEQGDSAMYLCASSLTTSYEQYFGPGTRLTVT.

This clonotype was counted many times. This may arise from a read error, as a much more abundant clone is one base away. The gene calls are TRBV7-8 and TRBJ2-5; TRBD2 is a possible D gene (5 bases). The germline CDR1 and CDR2 sequences are SGHVS and FQNEAQ. There are 15 residues in the CDR3. The CDR3 sequence: CASSLGAAEEETQHF. CDR3 coding DNA: TGTGCCAGCAGCTTAGGAGCGGCCGAGGAAGAGACCCAGCACTTC.

A note on this clonotype: Its ends do not fully match the called genes, so a read error is possible. The chain couples TRBV7-2 to TRBJ2-3; 15 nucleotides align to TRBD2. Germline CDR1 reads SGHTA; CDR2 reads FQGNSA. The CDR3 length is 18 residues. CDR3 in DNA: TGTGCCGGCAGCCTCGGACTAGCGGGGGGGCCCTTCACACATACGCAGTATTTT. It encodes CAGSLGLAGGPFTHTQYF.

This clonotype was counted at least ten times. The gene calls are TRBV19 and TRBJ2-2; tentatively, D is TRBD1 (5 bases). CDR3 size: 15 residues. The V gene lost 2 bases and the J gene lost 5 bases, with 12 bases spanning the gap. The germline V gene has CDR1 LNHDA and CDR2 SQIVND (reference sequence). The CDR3: CASSIQGWLTGELFF. The CDR3 nucleotides are TGTGCCAGTAGTATACAGGGATGGTTAACCGGGGAGCTGTTTTTT.

Note on this clonotype: Being one base from a much bigger clone, this may be a read error. It is likely a read error, because the conserved phenylalanine at the end of the CDR3 is missing. The chain is built from TRBV9 and TRBJ2-2; no firm D call. V was shortened by 4 bases and J by 2 bases, with 3 bases between the two germline ends. CDR1 and CDR2 (germline): SGDLS, YYNGEE. CDR3 length equals 12 residues. In nucleotides, the CDR3 is TGTGCCAGCAGCAGAAACACCGGGGAGCTGTTTTCT. It translates to CASSRNTGELFS.

The chain carries TRBV9 and TRBJ2-5, with 9 nucleotides matching TRBD2. This CDR3 has 15 residues. Unmatched junction bases numbered 5, after V lost 3 bases and J lost 2 bases. The germline V gene encodes CDR1 SGDLS and CDR2 YYNGEE. The CDR3 DNA reads as TGTGCCAGCAGCGCGCGGGGGGGTTCGCAAGAGACCCAGTACTTC. Translating gives CASSARGGSQETQYF.

V is TRBV6-2 or TRBV6-3 and J is TRBJ2-1, with 16 bases that match TRBD2. Losses at the gene ends were 6 bases for V and 7 bases for J; bases not matched to a gene: 9. Germline assignment: CDR1 MNHEY and CDR2 SVGEGT. The CDR3 loop spans 17 amino acids. The CDR3: CASRPGTSGGAANEQFF. Written as DNA, the CDR3 is TGTGCCAGCAGGCCCGGGACTAGCGGGGGGGCGGCAAATGAGCAGTTCTTC.

In the case of this clonotype: Germline is not matched at one junction end, which may reflect a read error. J is TRBJ1-6 and V is TRBV12-3 or TRBV12-4; D gene ambiguous. This CDR3 contains 14 residues. CDR3 nucleotides: TGTGCCAGCAGTGGCAGTTCCTATGATTCACCCCTCCACTTT. Its translation is CASSGSSYDSPLHF.

CDR3 amino acids: CASSDPRASGTPLHF. CDR3 nucleotides: TGTGCCAGCAGTGACCCCAGGGCGAGTGGTACACCCCTCCACTTT. The chain links TRBV2 to TRBJ1-6; possibly TRBD1 for D (5 bases). CDR1 and CDR2 (germline): SNHLY, FYNNEI. The V and J ends lost 3 bases and 11 bases respectively, with 17 bases between them. This CDR3 comprises 15 residues. Complete variable domain (other parts from reference TRBV2 and TRBJ1-6): EPEVTQTPSHQVTQMGQEVILRCVPISNHLYFYWYRQILGQKVEFLVSFYNNEISEKSEIFDDQFSVERPDGSNFTLKIRSTKLEDSAMYFCASSDPRASGTPLHFGNGTRLTVT.

This clonotype was observed at least ten times. This rearrangement joins TRBV29-1 to TRBJ1-3, with unresolved D. Trimming shortened V by 0 bases and J by 6 bases, and 15 bases separated the two germline ends. Germline V gene data show CDR1 as SQVTM and CDR2 as ANQGSEA. CDR3 length equals 15 residues. The CDR3 region is CSVEELQAGANTIYF. The CDR3 region has the DNA TGCAGCGTTGAAGAACTCCAGGCGGGTGCAAACACCATATATTTT.

With regard to this clonotype: The junction departs from germline at one end; a sequencing error may be responsible. V is TRBV14 and J is TRBJ1-3; 9 positions agree with TRBD1. Per the germline V gene, CDR1 is SGHDN and CDR2 is FVKESK. CDR3 length: 15 amino acids. The CDR3, as DNA: TGTGCCAGCAGCAAACAGGGGGCGCGGGGAAACACTATATATTTT. Its protein is CASSKQGARGNTIYF.

J is TRBJ1-2 and V is TRBV20-1, with 10 positions matching TRBD1. V was pared by 6 bases and J by 8 bases, with 6 bases of the junction left unmatched. The CDR3 is 12 amino acids. CDR1 is DFQATT and CDR2 is SNEGSKA in the germline V gene (reference sequence). CDR3 protein: CSAPTGGSGYTF. In DNA, the CDR3 is TGCAGTGCGCCGACAGGGGGCAGCGGCTACACCTTC.

This clonotype was seen many times. This rearrangement joins TRBV20-1 to TRBJ2-5; D is undetermined. CDR3 length equals 12 residues. Trimming took 3 bases from V and 3 from J, leaving 8 bases between them. Germline loops: CDR1 DFQATT, CDR2 SNEGSKA (reference sequence). CDR3 loop: CSASSTEETQYF. The CDR3, as DNA: TGCAGTGCTAGTTCCACCGAAGAGACCCAGTACTTC.

This clonotype was picked up many times. The V gene is TRBV7-2, the J gene TRBJ2-2, with a weak D call TRBD1 (5 bases). Trimming pared 5 bases from V and 1 base from J, leaving 11 bases between. Germline lookup yields CDR1 SGHTA and CDR2 FQGNSA. The CDR3 consists of 15 residues. CDR3 protein: CASSATVKNTGELFF. CDR3 DNA sequence: TGTGCCAGCAGCGCGACAGTTAAGAACACCGGGGAGCTGTTTTTT.

This clonotype was recorded at least ten times. The chain joins TRBV3-1 to TRBJ2-7; D ambiguous. The germline CDR1 and CDR2 sequences are LGHDT and YNNKEL (reference sequence). V was pared by 0 bases and J by 0 bases, with 9 bases between. The CDR3 runs 15 residues. CDR3 residues: CASSQDLASSYEQYV. CDR3 in DNA: TGTGCCAGCAGCCAAGACCTTGCGAGCTCCTACGAGCAGTACGTC.

In this sample, this clonotype turned up many times. The genes are TRBV20-1 and TRBJ2-5; possible D gene TRBD1, 6 bases. The V end lost 6 bases, the J end lost 5 bases, and 16 bases lay between the germline ends. Germline CDR1 reads DFQATT; CDR2 reads SNEGSKA (reference sequence). This CDR3 has 13 amino acids. The CDR3, as DNA: TGCAGTGCCCTTAACAGGGCCGATGAGACCCAGTACTTC. It specifies CSALNRADETQYF.

In its sample, this clonotype was seen many times. This chain joins TRBV18 and TRBJ1-2; maybe TRBD1 (6 bases). Trimming shortened V by 1 base and J by 7 bases, and 19 bases separated the two germline ends. Germline CDR1 reads KGHSH; CDR2 reads LQKENI. This CDR3 has 16 residues. CDR3 protein: CASSPRQAPGASGYTF. As DNA, the CDR3 is TGTGCCAGCTCACCACGACAGGCCCCAGGGGCCTCTGGCTACACCTTC.